The 3 T cell receptor beta chains below come from one sample, sequenced in a study of blood T cell repertoires in COVID-19. Clones were read by immunoSEQ multiplex PCR, and TCRdb kept only the in-frame ones, dropping some. This table has 120,000 or so clones, approximately 89% appearing once. Material for sequencing was peripheral blood. These receptors were obtained from a woman aged 55-70 years with acute or convalescent COVID-19.

The CDR3 DNA reads as TGTGCCACCAGTGACCCGGGACAGGGTTTGAGTCAGCCCCAGCATTTT. This translates into CATSDPGQGLSQPQHF. The V gene is TRBV24-1, the J gene TRBJ1-5; 9 nucleotides agree with TRBD1. The germline V gene has CDR1 KGHDR and CDR2 SFDVKD. The CDR3 runs 16 residues. Trimming at V came to 4 bases and at J to 6 bases, leaving 9 bases not matched to a gene.

This clone turned up a few times. The rearrangement joins TRBV4-2 to TRBJ1-1, with D unclear. The germline V gene has CDR1 LGHNA and CDR2 YNFKEQ. The CDR3 runs 14 residues. V was pared by 1 base and J by 7 bases, with 13 bases between. In DNA form, the CDR3 reads TGTGCCAGCAGCCAAGTGAGCACAGACAATGAAGCTTTCTTT. Protein: CASSQVSTDNEAFF.

The CDR3 DNA reads as TGTGCCAGTAGTATAGAAGCGGGGACAGGGAACACCGGCCAGCCCCAGCATTTT. Translating gives CASSIEAGTGNTGQPQHF. V usage is TRBV19 and J usage is TRBJ1-5, with 9 bases identical to TRBD1. The germline gives CDR1 LNHDA, CDR2 SQIVND (reference sequence). This CDR3 has 18 residues. With 0 bases clipped from V and 7 bases from J, the junction kept 13 bases outside the gene matches.